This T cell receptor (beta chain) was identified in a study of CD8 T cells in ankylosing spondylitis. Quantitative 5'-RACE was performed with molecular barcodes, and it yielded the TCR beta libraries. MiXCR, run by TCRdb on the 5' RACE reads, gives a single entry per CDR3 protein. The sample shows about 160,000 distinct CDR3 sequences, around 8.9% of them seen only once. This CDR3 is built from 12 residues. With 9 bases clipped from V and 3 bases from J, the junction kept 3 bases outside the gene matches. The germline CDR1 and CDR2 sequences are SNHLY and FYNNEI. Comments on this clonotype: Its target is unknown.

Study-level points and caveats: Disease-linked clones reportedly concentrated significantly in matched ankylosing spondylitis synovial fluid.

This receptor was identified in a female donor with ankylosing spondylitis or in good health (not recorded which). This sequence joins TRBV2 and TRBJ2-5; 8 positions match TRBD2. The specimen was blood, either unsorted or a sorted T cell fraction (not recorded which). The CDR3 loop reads CASRSGKETQYF. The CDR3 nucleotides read TGTGCCAGTCGTAGCGGGAAAGAGACCCAGTACTTC. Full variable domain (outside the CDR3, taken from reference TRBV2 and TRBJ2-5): EPEVTQTPSHQVTQMGQEVILRCVPISNHLYFYWYRQILGQKVEFLVSFYNNEISEKSEIFDDQFSVERPDGSNFTLKIRSTKLEDSAMYFCASRSGKETQYFGPGTRLLVL.